The 12 T cell receptor beta chains below were found in one sample sequenced in a study of blood T cell repertoires in COVID-19. TCRdb's table, derived via immunoSEQ multiplex PCR, lists solely in-frame clones and lacks some. This table holds 150,000 to 200,000 clones, 60% to 85% found once. Sequencing used peripheral blood. Every receptor here comes from a man aged 55 to 69 with active or convalescent COVID-19.

In its sample, this clone was seen once. The chain joins TRBV30 to TRBJ1-2; 7 bases fit TRBD1. This CDR3 comprises 18 residues. The germline CDR1 and CDR2 sequences are GTSNPN and SVGIG (reference sequence). Germline trimming cut 4 bases from V and 3 bases from J; bases unmatched to any gene: 20. CDR3 nucleotide sequence: TGTGCCTGGACCCCACCCGAGACAGGGAGGAGTTTATACTATGGCTACACCTTC. It encodes CAWTPPETGRSLYYGYTF.

The chain couples TRBV27 to TRBJ2-7; 11 bases agree with TRBD2. CDR1 is MNHEY and CDR2 is SMNVEV in the germline V gene (reference sequence). After removal of 8 bases from V and 4 bases from J, the junction contained 10 bases not matched to a gene. There are 15 residues in the CDR3. In nucleotides, the CDR3 is TGTGCCAGCTCCGACCCGACTAGCGGGAAATACGAGCAGTACTTC. This encodes CASSDPTSGKYEQYF.

This clone appeared a single time. The chain recombines TRBV4-1 with TRBJ2-3, with a possible D match to TRBD2 (5 bases). Deletions cut 3 bases from V and 3 bases from J, with 13 bases between. This CDR3 is 15 amino acids long. CDR1 and CDR2 (germline): MGHRA, YSYEKL. In nucleotides, the CDR3 is TGCGCCAGCAGCCAGTCTAGCCATCGGACAGATACGCAGTATTTT. This gives the protein CASSQSSHRTDTQYF.

The chain uses TRBV6-2 or TRBV6-3 and TRBJ2-1, with D possibly being TRBD2 (6 bases). With 3 bases removed from V and 3 bases from J, the gap between germline ends came to 9 bases. The germline gives CDR1 MNHEY, CDR2 SVGEGT. CDR3 length: 14 amino acids. The DNA for the CDR3 is TGTGCCAGCAGTTATGGGACTGGCTACAATGAGCAGTTCTTC. Its translation: CASSYGTGYNEQFF.

The chain recombines TRBV29-1 with TRBJ1-4; TRBD1 agrees at 7 bases. V shed 4 bases, J shed 0 bases, and the junction held 2 bases outside the gene matches. The CDR3 is 14 amino acids. Germline assignment: CDR1 SQVTM and CDR2 ANQGSEA. CDR3 sequence: CSVVQGATNEKLFF. The CDR3, as DNA: TGCAGCGTTGTCCAGGGGGCAACTAATGAAAAACTGTTTTTT.

This chain connects TRBV6-5 to TRBJ2-1, with D possibly TRBD2 on 5 matching bases. The V end lost 10 bases, the J end lost 2 bases, and 15 bases lay between the germline ends. The CDR3 consists of 14 residues. In germline, CDR1 is MNHEY, CDR2 SVGAGI. CDR3 amino acids: CAKEGQLTYNEQFF. The CDR3 DNA follows: TGTGCCAAAGAGGGCCAGCTTACCTACAATGAGCAGTTCTTC.

The table lists this clone with a count of one. The CDR3 DNA reads as TGTGCCATCAGTACCGGGACAGGGGTCTACGAGCAGTACTTC. It translates to CAISTGTGVYEQYF. V gene TRBV10-3 combines with J gene TRBJ2-7, with TRBD1 identical over 10 bases. With V trimmed by 5 bases and J by 3 bases, 4 bases remained unmatched. Germline loops: CDR1 ENHRY, CDR2 SYGVKD. This CDR3 comprises 14 residues.

This chain joins TRBV6-6 and TRBJ1-1; D remains unclear. The length of the CDR3 is 15 residues. V lost 6 bases to trimming and J lost 1 base, with 15 bases between them. The V gene's germline CDR1 is MNHNY and CDR2 SVGAGI (reference sequence). CDR3 amino acids: CASSPIMEENTEAFF. For the CDR3, the DNA is TGTGCCAGCAGCCCTATAATGGAGGAGAACACTGAAGCTTTCTTT.

The chain employs TRBV10-3 and TRBJ2-1, with 7 bases identical to TRBD1. CDR1 is ENHRY and CDR2 is SYGVKD in the germline V gene. V gave up 2 bases and J gave up 6 bases; unmatched junction bases: 1. CDR3 length: 13 amino acids. CDR3 sequence (DNA): TGTGCCATCAGTGAGAGGGGGCCCAATGAGCAGTTCTTC. It codes for CAISERGPNEQFF.

This chain joins TRBV27 and TRBJ2-7, with 8 bases identical to TRBD1. Per germline, CDR1 MNHEY and CDR2 SMNVEV (reference sequence). This CDR3 is 16 amino acids long. V lost 0 bases, J lost 9 bases, and 13 bases stayed unmatched. This chain's CDR3 is CASSLSRGATGTGQYF. CDR3 DNA sequence: TGTGCCAGCAGTTTATCGAGGGGGGCCACAGGGACAGGGCAGTACTTC.

The rearrangement uses TRBV7-8 and TRBJ2-7; 9 bases agree with TRBD1. V shed 5 bases and J 5 bases; nucleotides not matched to a gene: 19. Germline assignment: CDR1 SGHVS and CDR2 FQNEAQ. This CDR3 contains 18 residues. Here the CDR3 reads CASSPLHRGHLTRDEQYF. CDR3 nucleotide sequence: TGTGCCAGCAGCCCCCTCCACAGGGGGCACCTCACTCGCGACGAGCAGTACTTC.

V is TRBV11-3 and J is TRBJ2-2; 14 bases agree with TRBD2. Germline loops: CDR1 SGHNT, CDR2 YENEEA. CDR3 length equals 16 residues. V lost 5 bases and J lost 4; bases outside the gene matches: 3. The CDR3 DNA sequence: TGTGCCAGCAGCCCAGGGACTAGCGGGGGCACCGGGGAGCTGTTTTTT. Translated: CASSPGTSGGTGELFF.